Listed below are T cell receptor beta chains from one sample, sequenced in a study of T cells in localized non-small cell lung cancer. The method was immunoSEQ multiplex PCR; TCRdb's version includes in-frame clones alone and lacks a portion of them. The sample lists 13,000 or so clones; over 65% were seen once. Sequences were derived from peripheral blood, sampled before any cancer treatment. The source of these receptors is a male donor aged 60 or over with stage I squamous cell lung carcinoma. The CDR3 runs from the conserved cysteine through the conserved F or W. The D gene is left open where the match is weak. Clone size, where shown, is once, few, many, or a class for clones that have expanded.

>TRBV14|TRBD2|TRBJ2-1|-
CASSQRNRLAGDLSVQFF
TGTGCCAGCAGCCAACGGAACAGACTAGCGGGAGATTTGAGTGTGCAGTTCTTC
>TRBV19|-|TRBJ1-1|-
CASHSTGNTEAFF
TGTGCCAGCCATTCCACAGGTAACACTGAAGCTTTCTTT
>TRBV10-2|TRBD2|TRBJ2-5|once
CASRGTTSGGETQYF
TGCGCCAGCAGGGGAACTACTAGCGGGGGAGAGACCCAGTACTTC
>TRBV5-6|-|TRBJ1-1|-
CASSLVNTEAFF
TGTGCCAGCAGCTTGGTGAACACTGAAGCTTTCTTT
>TRBV19|-|TRBJ2-1|-
CASRSRSHEQFF
TGTGCCAGTAGGTCTCGCAGCCATGAGCAGTTCTTC
>TRBV7-3|-|TRBJ2-3|-
CASSLGGSADTQYF
TGTGCCAGCAGCTTAGGGGGGAGTGCAGATACGCAGTATTTT
>TRBV7-9|-|TRBJ2-1|few
CASTIQSSYNEQFF
TGTGCCAGCACAATACAGAGCTCCTACAATGAGCAGTTCTTC
>TRBV4-1|-|TRBJ1-1|few
CASSLRHAGEDEAFF
TGCGCCAGCAGCCTAAGACACGCCGGGGAGGACGAAGCTTTCTTT
>TRBV2|TRBD2|TRBJ2-7|-
CASSSWTSGKQIRHEQYF
TGTGCCAGCAGCTCCTGGACTAGCGGGAAGCAAATTAGGCACGAGCAGTACTTC
>TRBV2|TRBD2|TRBJ2-5|-
CASSEAVGLASEETQYF
TGTGCCAGCAGTGAAGCGGTGGGACTAGCGTCAGAAGAGACCCAGTACTTC
>TRBV27|TRBD2|TRBJ2-1|medium-sized
CASSLGLAGAVGFYNEQFF
TGTGCCAGCAGTTTAGGGCTAGCGGGGGCGGTGGGTTTTTACAATGAGCAGTTCTTC
>TRBV18|-|TRBJ1-3|-
CASSPPWDTSGNTIYF
TGTGCCAGCTCACCACCGTGGGACACCTCTGGAAACACCATATATTTT
>TRBV6-5|-|TRBJ1-2|-
CASSYDFNTGYTF
TGTGCCAGCAGTTACGATTTTAACACAGGCTACACCTTC
>TRBV6-5|-|TRBJ2-7|-
CASSYRGGYEQYF
TGTGCCAGCAGTTACAGGGGGGGGTACGAGCAGTACTTC
>TRBV5-6|-|TRBJ2-5|-
CASSTRGPTGSSTQYF
TGTGCCAGCAGCACTCGGGGGCCGACAGGGTCCTCTACCCAGTACTTC
>TRBV6-1|-|TRBJ1-5|-
CASSEASANQPQHF
TGTGCCAGCAGTGAAGCGTCGGCCAATCAGCCCCAGCATTTT
>TRBV19|TRBD1|TRBJ2-1|-
CASRNDRGHYNEQFF
TGTGCCAGTAGAAACGACAGGGGGCATTACAATGAGCAGTTCTTC
>TRBV10-1|-|TRBJ1-1|-
CASSRGTEAFF
TGCGCCAGCAGCCGTGGCACTGAAGCTTTCTTT
>TRBV4-1|-|TRBJ1-5|-
CASSQEETSIDQPQHF
TGCGCCAGCAGCCAAGAGGAAACATCCATAGATCAGCCCCAGCATTTT
>TRBV25-1|-|TRBJ2-7|few
CASSEYGITYEQYF
TGTGCCAGCAGTGAATATGGTATCACCTACGAGCAGTACTTC
>TRBV5-5|-|TRBJ2-7|-
CASSYRDGPNEQYF
TGTGCCAGCAGCTACCGGGACGGCCCCAACGAGCAGTACTTC
>TRBV2|-|TRBJ2-5|-
CAKARASQTQYF
TGTGCGAAAGCACGGGCTTCGCAGACCCAGTACTTC
>TRBV10-1|-|TRBJ2-3|-
CASSESGGKGPKPPDTQYF
TGCGCCAGCAGTGAGTCGGGGGGTAAAGGCCCCAAACCCCCAGATACGCAGTATTTT
>TRBV28|-|TRBJ2-4|-
CASSLRRGVGLAKNIQYF
TGTGCCAGCAGTTTGCGGAGGGGGGTGGGGTTAGCCAAAAACATTCAGTACTTC
>TRBV2|-|TRBJ2-1|-
CASSQTSREYNEQFF
TGTGCCAGCAGCCAAACTAGCCGGGAATACAATGAGCAGTTCTTC
>TRBV6-5|-|TRBJ2-1|once
CASSPFRTYNEQFF
TGTGCCAGCAGTCCTTTCCGGACCTACAATGAGCAGTTCTTC
>TRBV14|-|TRBJ1-4|-
CASSQLNEKLFF
TGTGCCAGCAGCCAGTTAAATGAAAAACTGTTTTTT
>TRBV27|TRBD2|TRBJ2-1|few
CASSFILAGVDEQFF
TGTGCCAGCAGTTTTATCCTAGCGGGAGTGGATGAGCAGTTCTTC
>TRBV6-1|-|TRBJ2-2|-
CASSEAGYLGELFF
TGTGCCAGCAGTGAAGCCGGCTACCTCGGGGAGCTGTTTTTT
>TRBV7-2|-|TRBJ2-3|-
CASSLELLGSDTQYF
TGTGCCAGCAGCTTAGAATTGCTAGGATCAGATACGCAGTATTTT
>TRBV7-2|-|TRBJ1-1|-
CASSWGVSNTEAFF
TGTGCCAGCAGTTGGGGGGTATCGAACACTGAAGCTTTCTTT
>TRBV2|TRBD2|TRBJ2-7|-
CASRTSGVGFGEQYF
TGTGCCAGTAGGACTAGCGGGGTTGGATTCGGGGAGCAGTACTTC
>TRBV14|TRBD2|TRBJ2-1|-
CASSQDPQTSGRPTDNEQFF
TGTGCCAGCAGCCAAGACCCGCAGACTAGCGGGAGGCCTACTGACAATGAGCAGTTCTTC
>TRBV9|-|TRBJ1-5|-
CASSRDINQPQHF
TGTGCCAGCAGCAGGGACATCAATCAGCCCCAGCATTTT
>TRBV7-9|-|TRBJ1-1|-
CASSPLDLATEAFF
TGTGCCAGCAGCCCTTTGGACCTGGCCACTGAAGCTTTCTTT
>TRBV7-8|TRBD1|TRBJ1-5|-
CASSLSGLTGTGNQPQHF
TGTGCCAGCAGCTTATCGGGGCTAACCGGGACAGGGAATCAGCCCCAGCATTTT